A selection of T cell receptor beta chains follows, all from one sample in a study of blood T cell repertoires in COVID-19. Sequencing used immunoSEQ multiplex PCR; TCRdb keeps in-frame clones, though not all of them. Of around 200,000 clones in the sample, 75% to 90% were seen once. Sequencing used PBMCs or T cells enriched from blood (not recorded which). All receptors derive from a man in his thirties or forties who had recovered from COVID-19. CDR3s include the opening cysteine and the closing phenylalanine or tryptophan. The order of the fields is CDR3 DNA, CDR3 protein, clone size, D gene, J gene, V gene. The D gene is left open where the match is weak. The size entry is marked missing in some rows and otherwise reads once, few, many or a size class.

DNA: TGCGCCAGCAGTGTAGGGGCGAACACTGAAGCTTTCTTT; CDR3: CASSVGANTEAFF; size: -; D: -; J: TRBJ1-1; V: TRBV10-1
DNA: TGTGCCAGCTCCCCATCACAGGGGGCCTTCTACGAGCAGTACTTC; CDR3: CASSPSQGAFYEQYF; size: once; D: TRBD1; J: TRBJ2-7; V: TRBV18
DNA: TGTGCCATCAGGGGGACAGGGGGCCACGAGCAGTACTTC; CDR3: CAIRGTGGHEQYF; size: few; D: TRBD1; J: TRBJ2-7; V: TRBV10-3
DNA: TGTGCCAGTAGTATCGCAGGGGGCGATGAGCAGTTCTTC; CDR3: CASSIAGGDEQFF; size: -; D: TRBD1; J: TRBJ2-1; V: TRBV19
DNA: TGTGCCAGCAGTGCCAACGGGGGTCAGCCCCAGCATTTT; CDR3: CASSANGGQPQHF; size: -; D: -; J: TRBJ1-5; V: TRBV2
DNA: TGCGCCAGCCTAACAGGGGTTGGCTCACCCCTCCACTTT; CDR3: CASLTGVGSPLHF; size: -; D: TRBD1; J: TRBJ1-6; V: TRBV10-2
DNA: TGTGCCAGCAGCAAACAGGGTTCTGGAAACACCATATATTTT; CDR3: CASSKQGSGNTIYF; size: -; D: -; J: TRBJ1-3; V: TRBV9
DNA: TGTGCCAGCAGCTCCGGGGGTAAAACATCCACAGATACGCAGTATTTT; CDR3: CASSSGGKTSTDTQYF; size: -; D: -; J: TRBJ2-3; V: TRBV5-6
DNA: TGTGCCATCAGTGAGTCGCGGGGGGCTAGCACAGATACGCAGTATTTT; CDR3: CAISESRGASTDTQYF; size: -; D: TRBD2; J: TRBJ2-3; V: TRBV10-3
DNA: TGTGCCAGCAGCTCCCCTAGCGGGACCCTGGAAGATTCGGAGTTCTTC; CDR3: CASSSPSGTLEDSEFF; size: -; D: TRBD2; J: TRBJ2-1; V: TRBV7-2
DNA: TGTGCCAGTAGTCTCCGGGACAGGGGCATTGGCGAGGAAAAACTGTTTTTT; CDR3: CASSLRDRGIGEEKLFF; size: -; D: TRBD1; J: TRBJ1-4; V: TRBV19
DNA: TGTGCCAGCAGCGTTCAGGGTTTTACCTACAATGAGCAGTTCTTC; CDR3: CASSVQGFTYNEQFF; size: -; D: -; J: TRBJ2-1; V: TRBV9
DNA: TGTGCCAGCAGCCCTAGACAGGGCAGGAGTGGCTACACCTTC; CDR3: CASSPRQGRSGYTF; size: -; D: TRBD1; J: TRBJ1-2; V: TRBV27
DNA: TGTGCCACCAGTGAGGGGAGAGGGTCCCAGCATTTT; CDR3: CATSEGRGSQHF; size: -; D: -; J: TRBJ1-5; V: TRBV24-1
DNA: TGCGCCAGCAGTCCTAAACCCCTTACAGGGGAAGGCGAGCAGTACTTC; CDR3: CASSPKPLTGEGEQYF; size: few; D: TRBD1; J: TRBJ2-7; V: TRBV10-1
DNA: TGTGCCAGTAGTATTTTAGGACAGGTCATTGGAGGCACTGAAGCTTTCTTT; CDR3: CASSILGQVIGGTEAFF; size: -; D: TRBD1; J: TRBJ1-1; V: TRBV19
DNA: TGTGCCAGCAGCCAAGTAGTGGCAGGGGCCGAAAAACTGTTTTTT; CDR3: CASSQVVAGAEKLFF; size: -; D: -; J: TRBJ1-4; V: TRBV3-1/TRBV3-2
DNA: TGTGCCAGCAGCTTAGACGGCGGGAGGGCCGGGGAGCTGTTTTTT; CDR3: CASSLDGGRAGELFF; size: -; D: TRBD2; J: TRBJ2-2; V: TRBV11-3
DNA: TGTGCCAGCAGCCAGGCCGGAAACACCATATATTTT; CDR3: CASSQAGNTIYF; size: -; D: -; J: TRBJ1-3; V: TRBV7-2
DNA: TGTGCCAGCAACGGAGGGGGCGGAGGTAATGAAAAACTGTTTTTT; CDR3: CASNGGGGGNEKLFF; size: -; D: TRBD1; J: TRBJ1-4; V: TRBV2
DNA: TGTGCCAGTACCCATATGGGTCAGGGCAATCAGCCCCAGCATTTT; CDR3: CASTHMGQGNQPQHF; size: -; D: -; J: TRBJ1-5; V: TRBV19
DNA: TGTGCCAGCAGCTACAGGGGTGGGGGGCTTGACAATCAGCCCCAGCATTTT; CDR3: CASSYRGGGLDNQPQHF; size: once; D: -; J: TRBJ1-5; V: TRBV21-1
DNA: TGCGCCAGCAGCTTCAGACTAGCGGGAGGGCCAGGAACCGGGGAGCTGTTTTTT; CDR3: CASSFRLAGGPGTGELFF; size: -; D: TRBD2; J: TRBJ2-2; V: TRBV5-1
DNA: TGTGCCAGCAGTTACTCGAGAACAACTAATGAAAAACTGTTTTTT; CDR3: CASSYSRTTNEKLFF; size: -; D: -; J: TRBJ1-4; V: TRBV6-5
DNA: TGCGCCAGCAGCTTGACCCCGGGACAGGGATATGAGCAGTACTTC; CDR3: CASSLTPGQGYEQYF; size: -; D: TRBD1; J: TRBJ2-7; V: TRBV5-1
DNA: TGTGCCAGCAGCCCCCTCAAGGGGGACAGGGGAGGAGAAGAGACCCAGTACTTC; CDR3: CASSPLKGDRGGEETQYF; size: -; D: TRBD1; J: TRBJ2-5; V: TRBV7-9